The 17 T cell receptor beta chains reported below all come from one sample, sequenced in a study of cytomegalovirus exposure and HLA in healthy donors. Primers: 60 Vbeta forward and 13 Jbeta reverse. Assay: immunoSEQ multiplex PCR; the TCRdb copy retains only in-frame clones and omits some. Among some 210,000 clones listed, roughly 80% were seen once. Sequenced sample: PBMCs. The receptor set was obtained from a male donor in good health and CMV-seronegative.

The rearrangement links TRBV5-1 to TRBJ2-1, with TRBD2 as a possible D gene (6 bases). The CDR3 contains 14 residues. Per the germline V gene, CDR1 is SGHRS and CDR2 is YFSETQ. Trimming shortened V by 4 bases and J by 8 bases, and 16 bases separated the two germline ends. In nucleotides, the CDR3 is TGCGCCAGCAGCCTGTCGACTAGTCTGCATGAGCAGTTCTTC. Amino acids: CASSLSTSLHEQFF. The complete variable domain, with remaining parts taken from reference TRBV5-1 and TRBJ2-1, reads KAGVTQTPRYLIKTRGQQVTLSCSPISGHRSVSWYQQTPGQGLQFLFEYFSETQRNKGNFPGRFSGRQFSNSRSEMNVSTLELGDSALYLCASSLSTSLHEQFFGPGTRLTVL.

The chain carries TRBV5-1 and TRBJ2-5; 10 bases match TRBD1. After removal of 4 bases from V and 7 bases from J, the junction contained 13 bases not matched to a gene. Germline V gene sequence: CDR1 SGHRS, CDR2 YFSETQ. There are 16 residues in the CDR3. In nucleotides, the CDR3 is TGCGCCAGCAGCGGAGGGGACAGGGGACTGAGGGTGACCCAGTACTTC. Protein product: CASSGGDRGLRVTQYF. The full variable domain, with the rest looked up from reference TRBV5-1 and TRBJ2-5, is KAGVTQTPRYLIKTRGQQVTLSCSPISGHRSVSWYQQTPGQGLQFLFEYFSETQRNKGNFPGRFSGRQFSNSRSEMNVSTLELGDSALYLCASSGGDRGLRVTQYFGPGTRLLVL.

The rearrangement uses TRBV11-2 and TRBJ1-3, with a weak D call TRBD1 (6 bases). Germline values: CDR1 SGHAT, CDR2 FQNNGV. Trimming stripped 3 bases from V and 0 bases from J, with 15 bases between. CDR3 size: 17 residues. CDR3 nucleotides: TGTGCCAGCAGCTTTGGGCCAGGGGTCTCCTCTGGAAACACCATATATTTT. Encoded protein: CASSFGPGVSSGNTIYF. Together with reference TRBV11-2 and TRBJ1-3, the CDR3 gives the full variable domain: EAGVAQSPRYKIIEKRQSVAFWCNPISGHATLYWYQQILGQGPKLLIQFQNNGVVDDSQLPKDRFSAERLKGVDSTLKIQPAKLEDSAVYLCASSFGPGVSSGNTIYFGEGSWLTVV.

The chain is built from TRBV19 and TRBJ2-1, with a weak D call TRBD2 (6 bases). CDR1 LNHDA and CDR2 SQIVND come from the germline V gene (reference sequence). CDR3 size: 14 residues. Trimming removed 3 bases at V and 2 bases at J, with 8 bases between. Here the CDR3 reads CASSMSGAYNEQFF. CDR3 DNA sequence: TGTGCCAGTAGTATGTCGGGAGCCTACAATGAGCAGTTCTTC.

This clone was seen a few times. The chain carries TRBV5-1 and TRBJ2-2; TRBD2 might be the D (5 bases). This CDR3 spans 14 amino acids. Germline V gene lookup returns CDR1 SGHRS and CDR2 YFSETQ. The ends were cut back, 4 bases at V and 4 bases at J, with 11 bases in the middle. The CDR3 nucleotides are TGCGCCAGCAGCAGGGAGAAGGGCACCGGGGAGCTGTTTTTT. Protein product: CASSREKGTGELFF.

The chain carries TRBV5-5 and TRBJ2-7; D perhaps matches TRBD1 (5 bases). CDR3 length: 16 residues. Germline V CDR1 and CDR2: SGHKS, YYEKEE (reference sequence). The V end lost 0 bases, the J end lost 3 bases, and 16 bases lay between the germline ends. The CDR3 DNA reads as TGTGCCAGCAGCTTGGTTGTTGATCAGGGCCTCTACGAGCAGTACTTC. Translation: CASSLVVDQGLYEQYF.

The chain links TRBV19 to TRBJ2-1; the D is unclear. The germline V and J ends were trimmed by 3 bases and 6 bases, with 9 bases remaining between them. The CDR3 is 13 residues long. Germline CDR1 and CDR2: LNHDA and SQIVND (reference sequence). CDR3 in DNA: TGTGCCAGTAGTATGGGCCAGCCCAATGAGCAGTTCTTC. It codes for CASSMGQPNEQFF.

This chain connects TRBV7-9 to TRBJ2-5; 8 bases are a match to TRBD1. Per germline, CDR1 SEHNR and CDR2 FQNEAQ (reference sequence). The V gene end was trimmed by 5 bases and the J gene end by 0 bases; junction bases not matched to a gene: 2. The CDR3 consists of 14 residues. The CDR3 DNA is TGTGCCAGCAGCGGACAGGGCTACCAAGAGACCCAGTACTTC. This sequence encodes CASSGQGYQETQYF.

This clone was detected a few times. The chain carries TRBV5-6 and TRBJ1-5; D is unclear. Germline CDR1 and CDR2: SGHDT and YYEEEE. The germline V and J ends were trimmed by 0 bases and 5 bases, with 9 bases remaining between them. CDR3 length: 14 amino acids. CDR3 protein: CASSLGRQHQPQHF. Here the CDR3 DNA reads TGTGCCAGCAGCTTGGGGCGGCAACATCAGCCCCAGCATTTT.

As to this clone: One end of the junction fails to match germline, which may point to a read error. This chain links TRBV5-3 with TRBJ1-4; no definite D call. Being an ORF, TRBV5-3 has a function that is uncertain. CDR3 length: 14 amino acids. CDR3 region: CASSFGATNEKLFF. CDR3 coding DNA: TGTGCCAGCAGCTTCGGGGCAACTAATGAAAAACTGTTTTTT.

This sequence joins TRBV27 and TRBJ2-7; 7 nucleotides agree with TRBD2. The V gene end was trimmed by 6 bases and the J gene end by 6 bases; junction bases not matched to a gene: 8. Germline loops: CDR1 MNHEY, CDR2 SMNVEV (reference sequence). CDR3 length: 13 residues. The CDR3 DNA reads TGTGCCAGCAGATCCCGACTAGCTGCCGAGCAGTACTTC. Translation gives CASRSRLAAEQYF.

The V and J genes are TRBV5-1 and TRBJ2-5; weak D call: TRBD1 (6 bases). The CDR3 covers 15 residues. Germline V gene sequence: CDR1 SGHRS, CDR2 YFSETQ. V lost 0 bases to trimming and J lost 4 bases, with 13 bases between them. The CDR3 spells CASSLGTVGGETQYF. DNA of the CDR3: TGCGCCAGCAGCTTGGGGACAGTAGGGGGAGAGACCCAGTACTTC.

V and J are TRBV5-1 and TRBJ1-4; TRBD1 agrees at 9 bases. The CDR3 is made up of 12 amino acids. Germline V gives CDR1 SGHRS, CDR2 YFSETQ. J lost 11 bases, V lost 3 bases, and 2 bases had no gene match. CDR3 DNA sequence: TGCGCCAGCAGCTGGACAGGGGATAAACTGTTTTTT. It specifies CASSWTGDKLFF.

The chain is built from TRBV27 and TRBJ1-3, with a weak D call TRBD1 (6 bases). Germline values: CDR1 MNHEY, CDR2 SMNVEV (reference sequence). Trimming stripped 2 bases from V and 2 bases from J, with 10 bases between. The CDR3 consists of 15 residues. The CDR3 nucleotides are TGTGCCAGCAGTTTAGGCAACAGGGCTGGAAACACCATATATTTT. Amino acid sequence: CASSLGNRAGNTIYF.

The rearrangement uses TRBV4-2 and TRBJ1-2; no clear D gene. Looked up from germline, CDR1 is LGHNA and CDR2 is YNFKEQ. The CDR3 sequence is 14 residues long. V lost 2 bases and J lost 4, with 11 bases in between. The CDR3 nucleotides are TGTGCCAGCAGCCAACCTTCGTTTAGCTATGGCTACACCTTC. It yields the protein CASSQPSFSYGYTF.

DNA of the CDR3: TGTGCCAGCAGTCGGACAGACCGAGAGACCCAGTACTTC. Translation gives CASSRTDRETQYF. The chain employs TRBV6-5 and TRBJ2-5, with D maybe TRBD1 (6 bases). V shed 5 bases and J shed 4 bases, with 11 bases lying between them. The CDR3 totals 13 residues. Germline V gene data show CDR1 as MNHEY and CDR2 as SVGAGI.

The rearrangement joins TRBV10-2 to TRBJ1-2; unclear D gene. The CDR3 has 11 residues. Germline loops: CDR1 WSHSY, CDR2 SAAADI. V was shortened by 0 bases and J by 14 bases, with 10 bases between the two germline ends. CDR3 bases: TGCGCCAGCAGTGAGTCCAGTGGGGAGACCTTC. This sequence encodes CASSESSGETF.